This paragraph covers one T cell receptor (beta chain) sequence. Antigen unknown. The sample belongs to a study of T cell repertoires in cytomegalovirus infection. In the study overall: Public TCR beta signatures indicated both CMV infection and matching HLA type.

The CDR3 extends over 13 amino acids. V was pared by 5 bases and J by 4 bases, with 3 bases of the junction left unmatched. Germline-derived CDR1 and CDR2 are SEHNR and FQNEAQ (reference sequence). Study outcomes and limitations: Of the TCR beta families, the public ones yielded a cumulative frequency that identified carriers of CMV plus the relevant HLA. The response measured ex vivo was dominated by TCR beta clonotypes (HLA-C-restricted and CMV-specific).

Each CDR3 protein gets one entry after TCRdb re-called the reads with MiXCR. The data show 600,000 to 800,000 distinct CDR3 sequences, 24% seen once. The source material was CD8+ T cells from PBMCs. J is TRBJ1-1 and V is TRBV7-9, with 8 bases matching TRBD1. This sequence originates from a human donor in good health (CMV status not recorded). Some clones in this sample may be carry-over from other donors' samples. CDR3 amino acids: CASSTDRVTEAFF. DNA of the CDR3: TGTGCCAGCAGCACGGACAGGGTCACTGAAGCTTTCTTT.